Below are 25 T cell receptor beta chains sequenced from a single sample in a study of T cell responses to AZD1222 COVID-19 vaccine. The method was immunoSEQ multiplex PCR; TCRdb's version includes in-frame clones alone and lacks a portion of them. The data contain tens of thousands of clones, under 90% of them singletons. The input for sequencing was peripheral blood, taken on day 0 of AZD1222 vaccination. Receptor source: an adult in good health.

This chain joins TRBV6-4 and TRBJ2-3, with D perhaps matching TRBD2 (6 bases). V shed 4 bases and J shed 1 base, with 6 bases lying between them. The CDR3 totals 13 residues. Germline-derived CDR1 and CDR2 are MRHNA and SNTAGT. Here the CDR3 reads CASSASGTDTQYF. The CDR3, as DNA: TGTGCCAGCAGTGCTAGCGGCACAGATACGCAGTATTTT.

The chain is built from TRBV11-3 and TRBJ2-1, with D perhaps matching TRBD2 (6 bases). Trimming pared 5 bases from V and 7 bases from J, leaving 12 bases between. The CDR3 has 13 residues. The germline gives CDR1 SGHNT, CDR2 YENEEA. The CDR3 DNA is TGTGCCAGCAGCGCTGGGACTTCTAATGAGCAGTTCTTC. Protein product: CASSAGTSNEQFF.

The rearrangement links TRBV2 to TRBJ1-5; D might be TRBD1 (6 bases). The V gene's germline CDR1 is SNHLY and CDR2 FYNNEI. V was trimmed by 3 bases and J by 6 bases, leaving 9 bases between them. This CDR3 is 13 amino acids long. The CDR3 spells CASSDRGSQPQHF. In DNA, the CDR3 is TGTGCCAGCAGTGACAGGGGAAGTCAGCCCCAGCATTTT.

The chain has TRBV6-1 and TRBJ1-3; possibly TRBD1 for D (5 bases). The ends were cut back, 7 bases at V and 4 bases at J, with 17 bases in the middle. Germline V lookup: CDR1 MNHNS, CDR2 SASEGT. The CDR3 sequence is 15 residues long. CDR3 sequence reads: CASTSNGGSGNTIYF. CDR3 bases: TGTGCCAGCACCTCGAACGGGGGGTCCGGAAACACCATATATTTT.

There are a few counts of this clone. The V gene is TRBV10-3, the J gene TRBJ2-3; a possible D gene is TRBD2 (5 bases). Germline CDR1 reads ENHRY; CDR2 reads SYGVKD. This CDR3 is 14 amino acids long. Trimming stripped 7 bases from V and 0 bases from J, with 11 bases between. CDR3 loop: CAIKGSFSTDTQYF. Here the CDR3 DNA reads TGTGCCATCAAAGGGAGCTTTAGCACAGATACGCAGTATTTT.

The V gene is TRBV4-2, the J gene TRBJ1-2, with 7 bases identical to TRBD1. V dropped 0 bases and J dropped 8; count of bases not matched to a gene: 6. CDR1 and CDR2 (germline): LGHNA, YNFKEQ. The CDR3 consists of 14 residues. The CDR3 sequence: CASSQDRQGGGYTF. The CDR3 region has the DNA TGTGCCAGCAGCCAAGACAGACAGGGAGGGGGCTACACCTTC.

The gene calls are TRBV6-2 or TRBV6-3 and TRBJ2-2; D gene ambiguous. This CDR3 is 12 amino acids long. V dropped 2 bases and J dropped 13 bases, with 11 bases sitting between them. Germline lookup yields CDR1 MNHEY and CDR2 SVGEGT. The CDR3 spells CASSYGVFGLFF. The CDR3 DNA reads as TGTGCCAGCAGTTACGGGGTTTTCGGGCTGTTTTTT.

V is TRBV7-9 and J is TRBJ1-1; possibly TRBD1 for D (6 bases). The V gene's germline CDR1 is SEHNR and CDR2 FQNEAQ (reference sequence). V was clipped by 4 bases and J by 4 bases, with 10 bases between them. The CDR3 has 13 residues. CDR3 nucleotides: TGTGCCAGCAGCTCCCAAGGGGGCACTGAAGCTTTCTTT. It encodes CASSSQGGTEAFF.

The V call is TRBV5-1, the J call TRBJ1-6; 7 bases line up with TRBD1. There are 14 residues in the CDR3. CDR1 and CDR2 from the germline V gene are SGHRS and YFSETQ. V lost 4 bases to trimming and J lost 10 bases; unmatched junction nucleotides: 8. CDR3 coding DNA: TGCGCCAGCAGCCCAGGGGGTCGAGGCTCACCCCTCCACTTT. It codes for CASSPGGRGSPLHF.

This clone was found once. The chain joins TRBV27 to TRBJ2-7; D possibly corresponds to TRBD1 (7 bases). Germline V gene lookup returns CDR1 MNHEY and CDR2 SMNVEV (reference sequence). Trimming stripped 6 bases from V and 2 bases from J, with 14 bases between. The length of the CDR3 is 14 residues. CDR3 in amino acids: CASRSPGGTYEQYF. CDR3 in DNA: TGTGCCAGCAGGTCCCCAGGGGGGACCTACGAGCAGTACTTC.

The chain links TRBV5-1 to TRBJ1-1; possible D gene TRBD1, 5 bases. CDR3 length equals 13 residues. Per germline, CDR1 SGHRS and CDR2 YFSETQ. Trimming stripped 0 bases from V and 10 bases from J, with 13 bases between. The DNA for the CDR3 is TGCGCCAGCAGCTTGGGAGGGACCCCAACAGCTTTCTTT. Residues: CASSLGGTPTAFF. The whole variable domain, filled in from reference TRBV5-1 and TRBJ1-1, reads KAGVTQTPRYLIKTRGQQVTLSCSPISGHRSVSWYQQTPGQGLQFLFEYFSETQRNKGNFPGRFSGRQFSNSRSEMNVSTLELGDSALYLCASSLGGTPTAFFGQGTRLTVV.

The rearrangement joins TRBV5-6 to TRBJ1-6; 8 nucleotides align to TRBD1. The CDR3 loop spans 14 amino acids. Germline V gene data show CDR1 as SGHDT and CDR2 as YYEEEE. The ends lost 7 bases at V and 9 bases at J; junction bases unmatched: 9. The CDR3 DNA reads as TGTGCCAGCTCCTGGACAGGGACCTTTTCACCCCTCCACTTT. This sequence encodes CASSWTGTFSPLHF.

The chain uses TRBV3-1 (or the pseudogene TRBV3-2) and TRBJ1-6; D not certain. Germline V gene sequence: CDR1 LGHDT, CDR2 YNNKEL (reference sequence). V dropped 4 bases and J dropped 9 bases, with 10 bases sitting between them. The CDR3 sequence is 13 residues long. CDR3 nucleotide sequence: TGTGCCAGCAGCCGGGAAGAGGGTTCACCCCTCCACTTT. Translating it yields CASSREEGSPLHF.

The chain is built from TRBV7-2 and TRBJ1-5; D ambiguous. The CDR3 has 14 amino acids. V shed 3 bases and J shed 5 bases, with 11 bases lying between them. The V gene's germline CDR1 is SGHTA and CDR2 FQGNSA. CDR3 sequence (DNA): TGTGCCAGCAGCTTCCCGGGAAATGATCAGCCCCAGCATTTT. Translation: CASSFPGNDQPQHF.

The CDR3 DNA sequence: TGCAGTGCCAGTCCGCGACGGATGAAAGAGACCCAGTACTTC. Translated: CSASPRRMKETQYF. The chain uses TRBV20-1 and TRBJ2-5, with D unclear. The V end was cut by 6 bases, the J end by 3 bases, with 17 bases between. CDR1 DFQATT and CDR2 SNEGSKA come from the germline V gene (reference sequence). The CDR3 runs to 14 residues.

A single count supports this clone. CDR3 residues: CSARRLTEAFF. The CDR3, as DNA: TGCAGTGCTCGTCGCCTCACTGAAGCTTTCTTT. The chain is built from TRBV20-1 and TRBJ1-1; D not resolved. Trimming stripped 5 bases from V and 4 bases from J, with 8 bases between. This CDR3 has 11 residues. Germline V gene sequence: CDR1 DFQATT, CDR2 SNEGSKA (reference sequence).

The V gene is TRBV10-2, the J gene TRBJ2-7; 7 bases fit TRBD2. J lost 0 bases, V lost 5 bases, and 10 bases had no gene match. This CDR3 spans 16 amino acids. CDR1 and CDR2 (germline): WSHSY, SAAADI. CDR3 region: CASSWEGGGSSYEQYF. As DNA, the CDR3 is TGCGCCAGCAGTTGGGAGGGCGGGGGAAGCTCCTACGAGCAGTACTTC.

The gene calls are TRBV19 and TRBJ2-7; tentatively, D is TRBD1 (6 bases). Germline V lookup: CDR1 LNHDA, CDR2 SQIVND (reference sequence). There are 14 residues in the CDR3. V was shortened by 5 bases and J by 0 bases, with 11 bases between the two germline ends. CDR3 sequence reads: CASSSRGFSYEQYF. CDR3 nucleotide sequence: TGTGCCAGTAGTTCCAGGGGTTTCTCCTACGAGCAGTACTTC. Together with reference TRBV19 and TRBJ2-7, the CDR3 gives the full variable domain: DGGITQSPKYLFRKEGQNVTLSCEQNLNHDAMYWYRQDPGQGLRLIYYSQIVNDFQKGDIAEGYSVSREKKESFPLTVTSAQKNPTAFYLCASSSRGFSYEQYFGPGTRLTVT.

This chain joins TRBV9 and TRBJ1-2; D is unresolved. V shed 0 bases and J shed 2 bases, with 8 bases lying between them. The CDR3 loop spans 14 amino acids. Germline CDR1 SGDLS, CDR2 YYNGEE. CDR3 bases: TGTGCCAGCAGCGTAGGGCACGGGAACTATGGCTACACCTTC. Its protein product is CASSVGHGNYGYTF.

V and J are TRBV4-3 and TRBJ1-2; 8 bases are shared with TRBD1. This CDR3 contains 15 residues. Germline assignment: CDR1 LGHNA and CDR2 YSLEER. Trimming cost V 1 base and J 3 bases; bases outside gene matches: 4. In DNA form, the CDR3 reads TGCGCCAGCAGCCAAGTCTCAGGGGGCGACTATGGCTACACCTTC. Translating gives CASSQVSGGDYGYTF.

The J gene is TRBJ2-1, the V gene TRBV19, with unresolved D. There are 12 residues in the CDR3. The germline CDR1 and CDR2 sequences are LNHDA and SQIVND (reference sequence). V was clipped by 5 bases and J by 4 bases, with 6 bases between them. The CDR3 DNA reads TGTGCCAGTAGTGTTTATTACAATGAGCAGTTCTTC. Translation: CASSVYYNEQFF. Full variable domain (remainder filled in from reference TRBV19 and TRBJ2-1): DGGITQSPKYLFRKEGQNVTLSCEQNLNHDAMYWYRQDPGQGLRLIYYSQIVNDFQKGDIAEGYSVSREKKESFPLTVTSAQKNPTAFYLCASSVYYNEQFFGPGTRLTVL.

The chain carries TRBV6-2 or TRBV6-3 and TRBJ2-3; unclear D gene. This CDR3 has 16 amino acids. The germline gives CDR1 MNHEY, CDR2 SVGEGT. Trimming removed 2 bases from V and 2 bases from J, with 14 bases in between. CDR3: CASSYPPGAVTDTQYF. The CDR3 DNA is TGTGCCAGCAGTTACCCCCCGGGTGCGGTCACAGATACGCAGTATTTT.

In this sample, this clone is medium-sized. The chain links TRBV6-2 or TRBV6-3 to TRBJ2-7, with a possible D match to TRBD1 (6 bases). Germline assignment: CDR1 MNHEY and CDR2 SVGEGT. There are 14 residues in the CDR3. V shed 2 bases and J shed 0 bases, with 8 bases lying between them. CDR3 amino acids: CASSYRDNSYEQYF. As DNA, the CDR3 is TGTGCCAGCAGTTACCGGGACAACTCCTACGAGCAGTACTTC.

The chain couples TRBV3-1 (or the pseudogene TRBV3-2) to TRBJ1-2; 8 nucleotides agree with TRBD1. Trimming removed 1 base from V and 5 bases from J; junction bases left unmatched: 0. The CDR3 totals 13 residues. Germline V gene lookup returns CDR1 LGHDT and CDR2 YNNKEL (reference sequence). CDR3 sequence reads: CASSQGTGYGYTF. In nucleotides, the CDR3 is TGTGCCAGCAGCCAAGGGACAGGGTATGGCTACACCTTC.

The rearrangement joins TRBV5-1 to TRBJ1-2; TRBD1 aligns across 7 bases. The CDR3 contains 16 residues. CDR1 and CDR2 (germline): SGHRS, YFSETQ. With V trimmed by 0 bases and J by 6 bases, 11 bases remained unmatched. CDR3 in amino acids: CASSLDSRGFTDGYTF. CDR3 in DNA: TGCGCCAGCAGCTTGGATAGCAGGGGGTTTACGGATGGCTACACCTTC.